This T cell receptor beta chain was retrieved from a study of glioma-infiltrating T cells. General study points: Above-expected tissue-blood divergence occurred in all gliomas, most in low-grade ones. Shared blood CDR3 signature motifs marked patients with low tissue-blood divergence.

This clonotype came up once. The antigen remains undetermined. Being one base from a much bigger clone, this may be a read error. No conserved phenylalanine or tryptophan is present at the end of the CDR3, so a read error is the likely explanation. The germline gives CDR1 SGHTA, CDR2 FQGNSA. V was cut by 5 bases and J by 1 base, with 11 bases left in between. The CDR3 is 14 residues long. The iRepertoire nested amplicon-rescue multiplex PCR amplified TCR alpha and beta CDR3s from RNA. Input was 100-400 ng of tissue mRNA or PBMC total RNA. TCRdb used MiXCR to reprocess the multiplex PCR reads, holding one entry per CDR3 protein. The table shows 400,000 or so distinct CDR3 sequences, with approximately 42% occurring only once.

The chain carries TRBV7-2 and TRBJ1-1, with TRBD1 as a possible D gene (5 bases). The sample taken for sequencing was glioma tissue, nonneoplastic brain tissue, or PBMCs (not recorded which). The sequence was collected from a human donor with low-grade glioma or glioblastoma, undergoing nonglioma brain surgery, or in good health (not recorded which). CDR3 region: CASSPGLRNTEAFS. DNA of the CDR3: TGTGCCAGCAGCCCGGGACTGCGGAACACTGAAGCTTTCTCT.